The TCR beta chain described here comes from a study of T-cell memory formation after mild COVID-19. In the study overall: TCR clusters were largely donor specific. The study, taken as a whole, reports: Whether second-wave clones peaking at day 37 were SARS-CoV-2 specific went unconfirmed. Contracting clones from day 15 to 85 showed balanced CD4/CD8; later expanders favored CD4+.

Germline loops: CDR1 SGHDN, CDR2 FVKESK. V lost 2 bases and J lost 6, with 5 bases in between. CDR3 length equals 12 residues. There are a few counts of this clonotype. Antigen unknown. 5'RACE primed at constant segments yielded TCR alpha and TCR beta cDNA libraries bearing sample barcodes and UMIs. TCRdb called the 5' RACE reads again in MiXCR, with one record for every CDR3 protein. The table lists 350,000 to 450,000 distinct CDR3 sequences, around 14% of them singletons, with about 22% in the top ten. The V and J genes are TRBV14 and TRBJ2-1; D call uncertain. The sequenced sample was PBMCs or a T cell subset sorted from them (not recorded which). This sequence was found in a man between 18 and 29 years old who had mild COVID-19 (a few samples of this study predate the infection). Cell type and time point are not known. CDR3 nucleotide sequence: TGTGCCAGCAGCCAAAGTCGCAATGAGCAGTTCTTC. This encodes CASSQSRNEQFF.